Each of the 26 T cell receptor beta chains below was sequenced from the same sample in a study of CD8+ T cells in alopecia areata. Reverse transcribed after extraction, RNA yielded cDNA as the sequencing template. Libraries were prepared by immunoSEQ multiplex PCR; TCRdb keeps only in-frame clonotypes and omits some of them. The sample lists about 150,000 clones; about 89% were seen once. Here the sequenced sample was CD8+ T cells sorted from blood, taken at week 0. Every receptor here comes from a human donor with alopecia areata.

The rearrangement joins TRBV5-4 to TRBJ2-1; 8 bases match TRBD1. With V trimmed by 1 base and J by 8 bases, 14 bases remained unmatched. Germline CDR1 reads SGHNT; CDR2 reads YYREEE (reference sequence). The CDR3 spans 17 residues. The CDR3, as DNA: TGTGCCAGCAGCTTGACAGGGGGTGACGCCGGTGGATATGAGCAGTTCTTC. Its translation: CASSLTGGDAGGYEQFF.

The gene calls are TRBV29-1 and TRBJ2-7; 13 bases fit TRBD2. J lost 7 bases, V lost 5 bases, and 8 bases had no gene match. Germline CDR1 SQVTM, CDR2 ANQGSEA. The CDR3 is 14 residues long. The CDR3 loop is CSVTLAGGPGEQYF. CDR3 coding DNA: TGCAGCGTTACACTAGCGGGAGGGCCCGGGGAGCAGTACTTC.

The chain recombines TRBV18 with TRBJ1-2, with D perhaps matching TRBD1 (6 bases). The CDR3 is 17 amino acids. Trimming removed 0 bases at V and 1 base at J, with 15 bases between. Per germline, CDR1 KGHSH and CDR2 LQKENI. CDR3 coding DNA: TGTGCCAGCTCACCACCGGCAGGGGTGCTTGGTAACTATGGCTACACCTTC. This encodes CASSPPAGVLGNYGYTF.

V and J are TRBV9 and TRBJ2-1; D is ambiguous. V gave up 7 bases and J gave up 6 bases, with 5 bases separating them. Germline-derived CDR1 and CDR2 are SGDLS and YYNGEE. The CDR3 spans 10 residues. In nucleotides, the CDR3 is TGTGCCAGCGGGTTCAATGAGCAGTTCTTC. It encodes CASGFNEQFF.

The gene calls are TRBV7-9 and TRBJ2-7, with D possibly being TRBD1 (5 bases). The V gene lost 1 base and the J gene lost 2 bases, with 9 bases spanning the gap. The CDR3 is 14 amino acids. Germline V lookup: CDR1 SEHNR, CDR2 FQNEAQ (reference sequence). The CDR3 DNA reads TGTGCCAGCAGCTTAGATGGGGCCCCCTACGAGCAGTACTTC. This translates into CASSLDGAPYEQYF.

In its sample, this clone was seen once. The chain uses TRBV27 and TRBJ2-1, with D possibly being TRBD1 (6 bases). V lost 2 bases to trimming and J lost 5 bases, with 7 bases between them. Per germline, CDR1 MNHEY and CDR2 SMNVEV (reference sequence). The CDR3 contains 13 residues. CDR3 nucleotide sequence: TGTGCCAGCAGTTTAAACAGGGACAATGAGCAGTTCTTC. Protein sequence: CASSLNRDNEQFF.

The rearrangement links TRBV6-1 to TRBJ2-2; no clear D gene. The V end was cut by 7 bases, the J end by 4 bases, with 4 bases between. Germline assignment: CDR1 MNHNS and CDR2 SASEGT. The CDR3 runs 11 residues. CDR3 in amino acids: CASTRTGELFF. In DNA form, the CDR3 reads TGTGCCAGCACCCGCACCGGGGAGCTGTTTTTT.

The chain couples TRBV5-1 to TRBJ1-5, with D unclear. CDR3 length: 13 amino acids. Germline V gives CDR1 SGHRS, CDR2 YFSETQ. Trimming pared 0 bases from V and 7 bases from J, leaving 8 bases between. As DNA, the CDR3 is TGCGCCAGCAGCTTGGCTTCGGGGCAGCCCCAGCATTTT. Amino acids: CASSLASGQPQHF.

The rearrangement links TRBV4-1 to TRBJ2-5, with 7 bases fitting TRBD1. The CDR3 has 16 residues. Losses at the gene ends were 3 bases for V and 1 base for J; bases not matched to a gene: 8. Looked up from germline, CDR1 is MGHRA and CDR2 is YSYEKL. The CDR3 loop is CASSHARGQIQETQYF. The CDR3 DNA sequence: TGCGCCAGCAGCCACGCAAGGGGACAGATCCAAGAGACCCAGTACTTC.

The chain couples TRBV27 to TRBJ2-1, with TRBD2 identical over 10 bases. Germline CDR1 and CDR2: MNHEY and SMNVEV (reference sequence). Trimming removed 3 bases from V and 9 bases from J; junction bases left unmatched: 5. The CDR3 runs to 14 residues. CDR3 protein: CASSLTGTSVEQFF. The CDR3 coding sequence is TGTGCCAGCAGTTTGACCGGGACTAGCGTTGAGCAGTTCTTC.

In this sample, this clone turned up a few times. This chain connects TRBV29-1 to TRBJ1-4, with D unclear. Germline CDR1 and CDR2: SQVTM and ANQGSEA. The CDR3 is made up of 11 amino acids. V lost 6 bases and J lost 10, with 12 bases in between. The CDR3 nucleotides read TGCAGCGTAACAACCCGAGGAAAACTGTTTTTT. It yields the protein CSVTTRGKLFF.

CDR3 coding DNA: TGCGCCAGCAGCCCCCGGGACAGCAGCTACGAGCAGTACTTC. Translating gives CASSPRDSSYEQYF. The chain employs TRBV4-1 and TRBJ2-7; 7 nucleotides match TRBD1. Trimming at V came to 4 bases and at J to 3 bases, leaving 6 bases not matched to a gene. Per the germline V gene, CDR1 is MGHRA and CDR2 is YSYEKL. The CDR3 is 14 amino acids.

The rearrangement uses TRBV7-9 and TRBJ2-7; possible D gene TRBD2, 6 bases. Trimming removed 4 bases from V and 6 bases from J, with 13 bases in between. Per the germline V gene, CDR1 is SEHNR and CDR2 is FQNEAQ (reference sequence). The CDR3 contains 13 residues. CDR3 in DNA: TGTGCCAGCAGCTACACGACCGGGAGCGAGCAGTACTTC. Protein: CASSYTTGSEQYF.

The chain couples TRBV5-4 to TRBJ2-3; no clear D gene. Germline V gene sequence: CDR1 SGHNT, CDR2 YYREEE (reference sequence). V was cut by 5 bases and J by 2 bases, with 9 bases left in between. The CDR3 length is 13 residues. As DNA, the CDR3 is TGTGCCAGCAGACTGATAGCCACAGATACGCAGTATTTT. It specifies CASRLIATDTQYF.

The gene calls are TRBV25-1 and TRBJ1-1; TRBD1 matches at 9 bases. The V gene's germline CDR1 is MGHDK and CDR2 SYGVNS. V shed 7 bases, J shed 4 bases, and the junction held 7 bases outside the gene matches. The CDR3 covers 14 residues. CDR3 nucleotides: TGTGCCAGCACTAGGACAGGGGATTTCACTGAAGCTTTCTTT. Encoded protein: CASTRTGDFTEAFF.

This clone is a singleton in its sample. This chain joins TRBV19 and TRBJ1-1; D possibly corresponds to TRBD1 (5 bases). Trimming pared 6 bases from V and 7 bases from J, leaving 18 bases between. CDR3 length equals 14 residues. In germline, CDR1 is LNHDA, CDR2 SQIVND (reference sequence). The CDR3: CASSRGGPQGEAFF. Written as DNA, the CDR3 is TGTGCCAGTAGCCGCGGGGGACCCCAAGGTGAAGCTTTCTTT.

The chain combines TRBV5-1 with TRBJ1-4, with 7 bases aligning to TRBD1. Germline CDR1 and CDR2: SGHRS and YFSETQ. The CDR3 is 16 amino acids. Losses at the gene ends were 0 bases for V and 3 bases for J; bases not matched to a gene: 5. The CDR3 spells CASSLGDSASNEKLFF. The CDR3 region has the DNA TGCGCCAGCAGCTTGGGGGACAGTGCGTCTAATGAAAAACTGTTTTTT.

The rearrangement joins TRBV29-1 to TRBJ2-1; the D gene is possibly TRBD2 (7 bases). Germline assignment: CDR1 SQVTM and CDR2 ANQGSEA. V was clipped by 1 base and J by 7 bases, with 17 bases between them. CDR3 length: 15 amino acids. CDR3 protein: CSVEGMAGAGNEQFF. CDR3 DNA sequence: TGCAGCGTTGAAGGAATGGCGGGGGCGGGAAATGAGCAGTTCTTC.

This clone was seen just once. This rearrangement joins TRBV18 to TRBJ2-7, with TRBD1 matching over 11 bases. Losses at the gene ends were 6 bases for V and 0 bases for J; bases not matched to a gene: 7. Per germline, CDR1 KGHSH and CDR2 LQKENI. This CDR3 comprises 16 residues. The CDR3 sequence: CASSPGDRGISYEQYF. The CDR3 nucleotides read TGTGCCAGCTCCCCGGGGGACAGGGGGATCTCCTACGAGCAGTACTTC.

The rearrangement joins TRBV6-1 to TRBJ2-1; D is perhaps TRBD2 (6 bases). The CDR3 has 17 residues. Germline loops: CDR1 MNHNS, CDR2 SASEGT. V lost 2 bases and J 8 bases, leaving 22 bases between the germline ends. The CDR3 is CASSEIMFGSGFDEQFF. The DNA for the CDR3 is TGTGCCAGCAGTGAAATCATGTTTGGGAGCGGGTTCGATGAGCAGTTCTTC.

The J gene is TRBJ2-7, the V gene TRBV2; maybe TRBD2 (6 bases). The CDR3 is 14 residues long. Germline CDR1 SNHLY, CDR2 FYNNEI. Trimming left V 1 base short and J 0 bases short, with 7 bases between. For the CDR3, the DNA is TGTGCCAGCAGTGAAGGCGGGAACTCCTACGAGCAGTACTTC. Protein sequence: CASSEGGNSYEQYF.

The CDR3 reads CASSSPIAGVSEQYF. The CDR3 DNA sequence: TGTGCCAGCAGCTCCCCTATAGCGGGGGTGAGCGAGCAGTACTTC. The genes are TRBV7-8 and TRBJ2-7; 9 positions match TRBD2. V trimming: 4 bases; J trimming: 6 bases; junction bases outside the gene matches: 10. Germline CDR1 is SGHVS and CDR2 is FQNEAQ. CDR3 length: 15 amino acids.

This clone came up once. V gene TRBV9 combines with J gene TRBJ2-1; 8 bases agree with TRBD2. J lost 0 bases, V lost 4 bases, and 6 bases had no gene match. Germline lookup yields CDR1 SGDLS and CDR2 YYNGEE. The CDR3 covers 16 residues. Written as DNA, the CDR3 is TGTGCCAGCAGCCGCGGGGGGACGAGCTCCTACAATGAGCAGTTCTTC. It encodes CASSRGGTSSYNEQFF.

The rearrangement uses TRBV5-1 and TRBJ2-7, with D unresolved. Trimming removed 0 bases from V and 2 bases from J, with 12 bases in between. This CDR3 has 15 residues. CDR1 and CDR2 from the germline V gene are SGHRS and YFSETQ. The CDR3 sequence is CASSLEVTRTYEQYF. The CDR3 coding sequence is TGCGCCAGCAGCTTGGAGGTGACTCGGACCTACGAGCAGTACTTC.

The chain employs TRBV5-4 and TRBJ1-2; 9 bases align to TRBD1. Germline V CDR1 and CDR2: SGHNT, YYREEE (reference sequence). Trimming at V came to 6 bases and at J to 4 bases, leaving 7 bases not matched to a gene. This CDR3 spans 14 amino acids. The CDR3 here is CASTDWTGAYGYTF. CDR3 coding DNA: TGTGCCAGCACTGATTGGACAGGGGCCTATGGCTACACCTTC.

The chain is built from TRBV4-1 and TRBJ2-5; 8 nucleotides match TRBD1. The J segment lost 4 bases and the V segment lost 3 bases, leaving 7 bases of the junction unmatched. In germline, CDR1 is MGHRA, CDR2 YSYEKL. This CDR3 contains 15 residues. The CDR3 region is CASSQSPGGAETQYF. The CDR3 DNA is TGCGCCAGCAGCCAGAGTCCAGGGGGCGCAGAGACCCAGTACTTC.